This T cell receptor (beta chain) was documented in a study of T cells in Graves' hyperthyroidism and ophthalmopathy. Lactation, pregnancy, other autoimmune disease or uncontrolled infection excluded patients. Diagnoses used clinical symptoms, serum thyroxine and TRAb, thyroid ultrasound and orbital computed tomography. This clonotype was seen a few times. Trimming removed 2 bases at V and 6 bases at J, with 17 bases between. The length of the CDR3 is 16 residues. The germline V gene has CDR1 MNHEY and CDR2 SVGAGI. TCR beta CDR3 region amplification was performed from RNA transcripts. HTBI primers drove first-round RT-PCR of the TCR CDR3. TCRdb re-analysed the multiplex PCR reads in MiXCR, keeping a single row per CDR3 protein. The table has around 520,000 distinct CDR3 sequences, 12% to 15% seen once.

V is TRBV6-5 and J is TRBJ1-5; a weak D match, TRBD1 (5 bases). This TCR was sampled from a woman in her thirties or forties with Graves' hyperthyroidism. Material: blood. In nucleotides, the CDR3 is TGTGCCAGCAGTTACGGGGACTTGGGGGTCGGTCAGCCCCAGCATTTT. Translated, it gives CASSYGDLGVGQPQHF.